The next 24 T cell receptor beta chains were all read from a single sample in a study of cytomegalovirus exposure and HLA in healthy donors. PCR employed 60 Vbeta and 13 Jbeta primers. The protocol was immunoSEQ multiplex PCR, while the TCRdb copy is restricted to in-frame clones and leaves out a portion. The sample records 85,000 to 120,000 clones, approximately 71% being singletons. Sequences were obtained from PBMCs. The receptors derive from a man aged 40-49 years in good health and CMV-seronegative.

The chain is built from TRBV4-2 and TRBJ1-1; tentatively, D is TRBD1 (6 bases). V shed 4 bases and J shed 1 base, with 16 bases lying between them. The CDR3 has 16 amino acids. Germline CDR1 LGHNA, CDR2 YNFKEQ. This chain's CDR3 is CASSRRSGRGNTEAFF. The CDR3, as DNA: TGTGCCAGCAGCCGGCGGAGCGGCAGGGGGAACACTGAAGCTTTCTTT.

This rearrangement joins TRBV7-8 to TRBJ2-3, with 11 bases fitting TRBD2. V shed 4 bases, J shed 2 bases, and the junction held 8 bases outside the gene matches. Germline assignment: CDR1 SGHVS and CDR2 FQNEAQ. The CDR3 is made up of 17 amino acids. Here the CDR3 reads CASSSSLAGGPTDTQYF. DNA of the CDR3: TGTGCCAGCAGCTCCAGTCTAGCGGGGGGACCCACAGATACGCAGTATTTT.

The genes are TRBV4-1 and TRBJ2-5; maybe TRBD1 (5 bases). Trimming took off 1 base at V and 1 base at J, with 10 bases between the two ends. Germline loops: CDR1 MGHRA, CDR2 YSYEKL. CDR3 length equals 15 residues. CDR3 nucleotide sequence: TGCGCCAGCAGCCAAGGGAACAGGATCCAAGAGACCCAGTACTTC. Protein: CASSQGNRIQETQYF.

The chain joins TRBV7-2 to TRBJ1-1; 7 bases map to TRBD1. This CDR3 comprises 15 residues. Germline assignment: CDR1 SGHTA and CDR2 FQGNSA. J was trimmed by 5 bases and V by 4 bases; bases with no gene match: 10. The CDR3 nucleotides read TGTGCCAGCAGCTCCCAACAGGGGATAGGAACTGAAGCTTTCTTT. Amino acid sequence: CASSSQQGIGTEAFF.

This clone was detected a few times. The CDR3 is CATSRAGGNNEQFF. DNA for the CDR3: TGTGCCACCAGCAGAGCGGGGGGGAACAATGAGCAGTTCTTC. The gene calls are TRBV15 and TRBJ2-1; 8 positions match TRBD2. V lost 1 base and J lost 5; bases outside the gene matches: 1. CDR1 is LNHNV and CDR2 is YYDKDF in the germline V gene (reference sequence). CDR3 length equals 14 residues.

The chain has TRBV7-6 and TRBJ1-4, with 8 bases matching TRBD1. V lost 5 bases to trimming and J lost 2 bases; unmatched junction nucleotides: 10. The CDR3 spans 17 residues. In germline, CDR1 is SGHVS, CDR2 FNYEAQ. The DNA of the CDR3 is TGTGCCAGCAGCATTCGGACAGGGAGGGTGACTAATGAAAAACTGTTTTTT. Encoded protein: CASSIRTGRVTNEKLFF.

The CDR3 sequence is CAIRGDREETQYF. The CDR3 nucleotides are TGTGCCATCAGGGGGGACAGGGAAGAGACCCAGTACTTC. V and J are TRBV10-3 and TRBJ2-5, with TRBD1 identical over 9 bases. The CDR3 has 13 residues. Germline lookup yields CDR1 ENHRY and CDR2 SYGVKD. Trimming removed 6 bases from V and 3 bases from J; junction bases left unmatched: 2.

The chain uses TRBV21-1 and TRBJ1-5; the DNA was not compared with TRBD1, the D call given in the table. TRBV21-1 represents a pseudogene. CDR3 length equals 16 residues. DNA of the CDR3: TGTGCCAGCAGCACCCGGGACAGGGTGGAGGGTCAGCCCCAGCATTTT. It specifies CASSTRDRVEGQPQHF.

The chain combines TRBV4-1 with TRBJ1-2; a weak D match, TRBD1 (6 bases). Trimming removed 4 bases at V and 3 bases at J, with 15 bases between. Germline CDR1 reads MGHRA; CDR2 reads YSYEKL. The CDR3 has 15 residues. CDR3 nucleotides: TGCGCCAGCAGCCCACACAGGGAAAACTACTATGGCTACACCTTC. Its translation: CASSPHRENYYGYTF.

The CDR3 here is CSVEEWRGGRDTQYF. CDR3 nucleotides: TGCAGCGTTGAAGAGTGGCGGGGGGGCCGGGATACGCAGTATTTT. The V and J genes are TRBV29-1 and TRBJ2-3, with TRBD2 matching 9 bases. V shed 0 bases and J 6 bases; nucleotides not matched to a gene: 7. Per germline, CDR1 SQVTM and CDR2 ANQGSEA. The length of the CDR3 is 15 residues.

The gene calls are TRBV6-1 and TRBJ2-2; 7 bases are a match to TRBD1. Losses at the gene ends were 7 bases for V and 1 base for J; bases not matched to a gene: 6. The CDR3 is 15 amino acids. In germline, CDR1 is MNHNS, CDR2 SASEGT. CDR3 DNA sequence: TGTGCCAGCAAAGGGGGACAGAGGAACACCGGGGAGCTGTTTTTT. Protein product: CASKGGQRNTGELFF.

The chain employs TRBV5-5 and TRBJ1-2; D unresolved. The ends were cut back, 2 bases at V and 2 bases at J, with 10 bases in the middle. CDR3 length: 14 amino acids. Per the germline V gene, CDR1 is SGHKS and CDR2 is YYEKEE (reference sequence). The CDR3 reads CASSFASRNYGYTF. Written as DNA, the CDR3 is TGTGCCAGCAGCTTTGCCTCCCGGAACTATGGCTACACCTTC.

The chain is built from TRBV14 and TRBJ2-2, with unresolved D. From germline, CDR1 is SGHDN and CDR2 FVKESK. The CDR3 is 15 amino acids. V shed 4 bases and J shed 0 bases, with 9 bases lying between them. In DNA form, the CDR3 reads TGTGCCAGCAGCCGAGATGCTACGAACACCGGGGAGCTGTTTTTT. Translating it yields CASSRDATNTGELFF.

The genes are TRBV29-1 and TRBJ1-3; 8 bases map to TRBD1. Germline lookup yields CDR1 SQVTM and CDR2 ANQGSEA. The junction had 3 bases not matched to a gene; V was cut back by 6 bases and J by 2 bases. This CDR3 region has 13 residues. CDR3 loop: CSVRTGTGNTIYF. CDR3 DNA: TGCAGCGTAAGGACAGGGACTGGAAACACCATATATTTT.

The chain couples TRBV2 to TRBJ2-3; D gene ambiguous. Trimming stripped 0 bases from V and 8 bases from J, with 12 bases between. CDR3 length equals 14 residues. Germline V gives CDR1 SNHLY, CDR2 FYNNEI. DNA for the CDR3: TGTGCCAGCAGTGAAGCGAGGAGAGATGTTACGCAGTATTTT. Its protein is CASSEARRDVTQYF.

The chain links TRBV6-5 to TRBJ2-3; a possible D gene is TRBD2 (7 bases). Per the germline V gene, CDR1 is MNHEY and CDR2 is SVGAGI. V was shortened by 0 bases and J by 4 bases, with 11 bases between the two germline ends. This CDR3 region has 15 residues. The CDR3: CASSYSGGGSDTQYF. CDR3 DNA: TGTGCCAGCAGTTACTCGGGGGGGGGCTCAGATACGCAGTATTTT.

The CDR3 DNA sequence: TGTGCCAGCAGCTTACAGGGGAACACCGGGGAGCTGTTTTTT. This sequence encodes CASSLQGNTGELFF. The chain links TRBV7-6 to TRBJ2-2; the D gene is possibly TRBD1 (5 bases). Germline CDR1 reads SGHVS; CDR2 reads FNYEAQ. Trimming removed 2 bases from V and 1 base from J, with 5 bases in between. The CDR3 has 14 amino acids.

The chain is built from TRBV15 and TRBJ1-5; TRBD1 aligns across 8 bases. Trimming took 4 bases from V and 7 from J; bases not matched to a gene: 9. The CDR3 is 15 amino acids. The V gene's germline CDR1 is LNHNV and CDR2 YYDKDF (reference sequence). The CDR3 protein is CATSIDRGSRQPQHF. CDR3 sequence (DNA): TGTGCCACCAGCATTGACAGGGGAAGTAGACAGCCCCAGCATTTT.

The CDR3 sequence is CASAGVRPETQYF. CDR3 nucleotide sequence: TGTGCCAGCGCGGGAGTTCGGCCCGAGACCCAGTACTTC. The V gene is TRBV6-6, the J gene TRBJ2-5; 7 bases match TRBD2. The CDR3 has 13 amino acids. The V gene's germline CDR1 is MNHNY and CDR2 SVGAGI (reference sequence). V shed 8 bases and J 5 bases; nucleotides not matched to a gene: 8.

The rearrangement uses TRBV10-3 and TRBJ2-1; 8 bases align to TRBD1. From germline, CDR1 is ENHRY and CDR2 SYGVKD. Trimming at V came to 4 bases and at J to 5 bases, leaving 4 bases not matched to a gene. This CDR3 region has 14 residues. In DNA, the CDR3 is TGTGCCATCAGTGGACAGGGGATTAACAATGAGCAGTTCTTC. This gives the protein CAISGQGINNEQFF.

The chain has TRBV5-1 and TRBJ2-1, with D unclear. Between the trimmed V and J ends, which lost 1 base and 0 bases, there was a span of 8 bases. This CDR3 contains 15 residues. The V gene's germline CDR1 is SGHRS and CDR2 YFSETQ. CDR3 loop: CASSLSGSSYNEQFF. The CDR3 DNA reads TGCGCCAGCAGCTTGAGTGGTAGCTCCTACAATGAGCAGTTCTTC.

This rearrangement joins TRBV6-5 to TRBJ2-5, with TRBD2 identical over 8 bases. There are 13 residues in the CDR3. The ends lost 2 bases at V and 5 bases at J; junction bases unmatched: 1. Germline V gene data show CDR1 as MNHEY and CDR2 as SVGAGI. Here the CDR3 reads CASSYIAGETQYF. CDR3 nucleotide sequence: TGTGCCAGCAGTTACATAGCGGGGGAGACCCAGTACTTC.

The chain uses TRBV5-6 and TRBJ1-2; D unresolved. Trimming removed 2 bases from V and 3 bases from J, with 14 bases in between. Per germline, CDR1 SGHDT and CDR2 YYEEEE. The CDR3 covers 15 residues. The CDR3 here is CASSLFRESDYGYTF. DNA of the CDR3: TGTGCCAGCAGCTTATTTCGGGAGTCAGACTATGGCTACACCTTC.

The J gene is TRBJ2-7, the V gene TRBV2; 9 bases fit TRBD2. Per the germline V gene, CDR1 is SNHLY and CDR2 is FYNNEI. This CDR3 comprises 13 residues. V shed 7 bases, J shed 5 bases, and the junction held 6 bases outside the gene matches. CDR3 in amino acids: CASIGLANHEQYF. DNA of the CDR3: TGTGCCAGCATAGGACTAGCGAACCACGAGCAGTACTTC.